Shown below are 14 T cell receptor beta chains from a single sample sequenced in a study of blood T cell repertoires in COVID-19 (dated by TCRdb to 2018 to 2021). The method was the immunoSEQ multiplex PCR assay. TCRdb stores this immuneACCESS table with in-frame sequences only. Part of the clones is absent; in the studies checked, under half of the shortfall reflects unresolved V genes, and no reason is known for the rest. Present in this sample are about 210,000 clones, approximately 85% of which were seen just once. Jointly, the top ten make up about 8% of the sample. Sequencing was performed on peripheral blood. The receptors were gathered from a woman in her 50s with active or convalescent COVID-19.

This clone was seen once. This chain connects TRBV11-2 to TRBJ2-1, with 7 nucleotides matching TRBD2. The ends lost 7 bases at V and 7 bases at J; junction bases unmatched: 10. The CDR3 is made up of 14 amino acids. The germline CDR1 and CDR2 sequences are SGHAT and FQNNGV. CDR3 in amino acids: CASTRSGEPNEQFF. The CDR3 coding sequence is TGTGCCAGCACCCGAAGCGGGGAACCTAATGAGCAGTTCTTC.

The V and J genes are TRBV4-2 and TRBJ2-4; tentatively, D is TRBD1 (6 bases). Trimming removed 0 bases from V and 3 bases from J, with 18 bases in between. CDR3 length: 18 amino acids. Germline V gives CDR1 LGHNA, CDR2 YNFKEQ. In nucleotides, the CDR3 is TGTGCCAGCAGCCAAGATCTAATCGGGAAAGGGGGCAAAAACATTCAGTACTTC. Its translation: CASSQDLIGKGGKNIQYF.

There are a few counts of this clone. This sequence joins TRBV13 and TRBJ1-5, with D maybe TRBD1 (5 bases). CDR3 length: 15 residues. Trimming stripped 5 bases from V and 4 bases from J, with 15 bases between. Per germline, CDR1 PRHDT and CDR2 FYEKMQ (reference sequence). The CDR3 spells CASSIPPDRNQPQHF. The CDR3 DNA is TGTGCCAGCAGCATTCCCCCCGACAGAAATCAGCCCCAGCATTTT.

This chain joins TRBV9 and TRBJ1-1, with D possibly matching TRBD1 (5 bases). The V end lost 1 base, the J end lost 10 bases, and 20 bases lay between the germline ends. The CDR3 length is 15 residues. Germline CDR1 reads SGDLS; CDR2 reads YYNGEE. CDR3 sequence reads: CASSVTFLGQGTAFF. The CDR3 bases are TGTGCCAGCAGCGTAACCTTCCTAGGCCAGGGAACAGCTTTCTTT.

The CDR3 nucleotides are TGTGCCAGCAGTTCCACAGGGGGCCGTGAAGCTTTCTTT. As protein: CASSSTGGREAFF. This chain connects TRBV2 to TRBJ1-1; the match to TRBD1 covers 9 bases. Trimming removed 5 bases from V and 7 bases from J; junction bases left unmatched: 5. Germline lookup yields CDR1 SNHLY and CDR2 FYNNEI. The CDR3 is 13 residues long.

Concerning this clone itself: This CDR3 is also generated by other DNA sequences in the sample. The genes are TRBV30 and TRBJ1-2, with 7 bases identical to TRBD1. The trim removed 2 bases at V and 2 bases at J, leaving 2 bases unmatched. CDR1 is GTSNPN, CDR2 SVGIG, per germline (reference sequence). The CDR3 has 13 amino acids. CDR3 loop: CAWSRQGNYGYTF. The DNA of the CDR3 is TGTGCCTGGAGTAGACAGGGCAACTATGGCTACACCTTC. Filled out from reference TRBV30 and TRBJ1-2, the complete variable domain reads SQTIHQWPATLVQPVGSPLSLECTVEGTSNPNLYWYRQAAGRGLQLLFYSVGIGQISSEVPQNLSASRPQDRQFILSSKKLLLSDSGFYLCAWSRQGNYGYTFGSGTRLTVV.

The CDR3 loop is CASSQELAGVRLQYF. The CDR3 nucleotides read TGCGCCAGCAGCCAAGAACTAGCGGGAGTTCGGCTTCAGTACTTC. The genes are TRBV4-1 and TRBJ2-4, with TRBD2 identical over 11 bases. The CDR3 runs 15 residues. V shed 0 bases and J 11 bases; nucleotides not matched to a gene: 6. From germline, CDR1 is MGHRA and CDR2 YSYEKL.

In DNA, the CDR3 is TGTGCCAGCAGCCGGGGGGGACTAGCGGGAGCGGCTAGCACAGATACGCAGTATTTT. Translating it yields CASSRGGLAGAASTDTQYF. The chain links TRBV5-4 to TRBJ2-3, with 14 nucleotides matching TRBD2. Germline loops: CDR1 SGHNT, CDR2 YYREEE (reference sequence). The CDR3 spans 19 residues. V shed 4 bases, J shed 0 bases, and the junction held 10 bases outside the gene matches.

V gene TRBV10-3 combines with J gene TRBJ2-1, with D possibly matching TRBD1 (6 bases). CDR3 size: 12 residues. The V and J ends lost 3 bases and 10 bases respectively, with 10 bases between them. CDR1 is ENHRY and CDR2 is SYGVKD in the germline V gene. The CDR3 loop reads CAISDQGWEQFF. The CDR3, as DNA: TGTGCCATCAGTGACCAGGGGTGGGAGCAGTTCTTC.

The chain combines TRBV9 with TRBJ1-6, with a weak D call TRBD1 (6 bases). The CDR3 extends over 15 amino acids. The V gene's germline CDR1 is SGDLS and CDR2 YYNGEE. Trimming left V 3 bases short and J 5 bases short, with 12 bases between. CDR3 sequence reads: CASSDDRMDNSPLHF. CDR3 nucleotides: TGTGCCAGCAGCGACGACAGGATGGATAATTCACCCCTCCACTTT.

The chain recombines TRBV6-5 with TRBJ1-2, with D hard to call. The CDR3 length is 13 residues. Trimming cost V 2 bases and J 3 bases, with 7 bases left between them. Looked up from germline, CDR1 is MNHEY and CDR2 is SVGAGI. The CDR3 region has the DNA TGTGCCAGCAGTTACGCTTCAGACTATGGCTACACCTTC. This sequence encodes CASSYASDYGYTF.

This clone was seen a handful of times. This chain uses TRBV10-1 with TRBJ1-1, with D possibly being TRBD1 (6 bases). Germline assignment: CDR1 WNHNN and CDR2 SYGVQD (reference sequence). V gave up 6 bases and J gave up 5 bases, with 13 bases separating them. The CDR3 contains 13 residues. In DNA form, the CDR3 reads TGCGCCAGCAGAACAGGGTTAGGGACTGAAGCTTTCTTT. The encoded protein is CASRTGLGTEAFF.

This rearrangement joins TRBV5-1 to TRBJ1-3; the D gene is possibly TRBD1 (5 bases). Between the trimmed V and J ends, which lost 0 bases and 8 bases, there was a span of 12 bases. This CDR3 has 14 residues. Germline V gives CDR1 SGHRS, CDR2 YFSETQ. This CDR3 reads CASSLGTIGDTIYF. CDR3 DNA: TGCGCCAGCAGCTTGGGCACCATAGGGGACACCATATATTTT.

This chain joins TRBV29-1 and TRBJ1-2, with D possibly TRBD1 on 5 matching bases. The CDR3 loop spans 11 amino acids. V shed 5 bases and J shed 8 bases, with 12 bases lying between them. Looked up from germline, CDR1 is SQVTM and CDR2 is ANQGSEA. In DNA form, the CDR3 reads TGCAGCGTTTGGGAGGGGCAAGGCTACACCTTC. Its protein product is CSVWEGQGYTF.